This T cell receptor (beta chain) was sequenced for a study of post-analysis software for immune sequencing data. Study results and caveats: Those with multiple sclerosis, the patient group, showed significantly lower normalized Chao1 diversity than controls. Elevated frequency relative to controls characterized roughly five TRBV segments in patients, TRBV5-6, TRBV5-1 and TRBV20-1 among them.

As to this clonotype: Its antigen is currently unknown.

Incorporated into the TCR beta cDNA libraries were unique molecular identifiers, which served to reduce PCR and sequencing biases. T cells numbering roughly 0.9 to 10 million yielded cDNA molecules that totaled about 500,000. MiXCR, applied by TCRdb to the PCR reads, yields one record per CDR3 protein. The sample lists roughly 800,000 distinct CDR3 sequences, less than 35% occurring once. Germline V gives CDR1 SGHTA, CDR2 FQGNSA. Trimming took 5 bases from V and 0 from J, leaving 13 bases between them. CDR3 length equals 15 residues. The receptor comes from a girl aged 5-17 years with multiple sclerosis. The chain recombines TRBV7-2 with TRBJ1-1; a possible D gene is TRBD1 (6 bases). The specimen was blood. This CDR3 is CASSQGGGLNTEAFF. The CDR3 DNA reads TGTGCCAGCAGCCAAGGGGGGGGCCTGAACACTGAAGCTTTCTTT. Using reference TRBV7-2 and TRBJ1-1 for the parts outside the CDR3, the full variable domain is GAGVSQSPSNKVTEKGKDVELRCDPISGHTALYWYRQSLGQGLEFLIYFQGNSAPDKSGLPSDRFSAERTGGSVSTLTIQRTQQEDSAVYLCASSQGGGLNTEAFFGQGTRLTVV.